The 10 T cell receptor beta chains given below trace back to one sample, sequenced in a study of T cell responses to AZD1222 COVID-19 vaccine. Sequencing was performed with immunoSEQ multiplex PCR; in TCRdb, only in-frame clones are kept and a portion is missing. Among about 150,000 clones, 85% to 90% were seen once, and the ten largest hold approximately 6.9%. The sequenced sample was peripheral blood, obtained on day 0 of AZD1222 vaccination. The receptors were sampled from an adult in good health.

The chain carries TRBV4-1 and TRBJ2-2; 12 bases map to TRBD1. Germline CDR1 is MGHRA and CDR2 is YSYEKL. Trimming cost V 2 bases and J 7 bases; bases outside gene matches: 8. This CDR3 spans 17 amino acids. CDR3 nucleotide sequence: TGCGCCAGCAGCCAAAATCCGGGACAGGGGGCGAACGGGGAGCTGTTTTTT. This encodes CASSQNPGQGANGELFF.

As DNA, the CDR3 is TGCGCCAGCAGTGAACAGGGCGGCACTGAAGCTTTCTTT. This translates into CASSEQGGTEAFF. This chain connects TRBV10-2 to TRBJ1-1, with D perhaps TRBD1 (6 bases). V lost 3 bases to trimming and J lost 4 bases, with 9 bases between them. Germline V gene lookup returns CDR1 WSHSY and CDR2 SAAADI. The CDR3 totals 13 residues.

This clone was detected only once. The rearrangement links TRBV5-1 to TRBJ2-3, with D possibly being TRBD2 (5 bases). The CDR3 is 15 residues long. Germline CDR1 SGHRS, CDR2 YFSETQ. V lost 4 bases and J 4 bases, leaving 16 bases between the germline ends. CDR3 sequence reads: CASSKLGILADTQYF. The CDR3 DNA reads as TGCGCCAGCAGCAAACTAGGAATCTTAGCAGATACGCAGTATTTT. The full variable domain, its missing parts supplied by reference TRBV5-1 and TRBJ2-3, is KAGVTQTPRYLIKTRGQQVTLSCSPISGHRSVSWYQQTPGQGLQFLFEYFSETQRNKGNFPGRFSGRQFSNSRSEMNVSTLELGDSALYLCASSKLGILADTQYFGPGTRLTVL.

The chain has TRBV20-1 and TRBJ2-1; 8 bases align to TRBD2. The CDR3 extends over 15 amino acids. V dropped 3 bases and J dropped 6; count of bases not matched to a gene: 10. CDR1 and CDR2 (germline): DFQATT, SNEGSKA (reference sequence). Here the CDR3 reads CSASATGTSTNEQFF. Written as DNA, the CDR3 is TGCAGTGCTAGTGCTACCGGGACTAGTACCAATGAGCAGTTCTTC.

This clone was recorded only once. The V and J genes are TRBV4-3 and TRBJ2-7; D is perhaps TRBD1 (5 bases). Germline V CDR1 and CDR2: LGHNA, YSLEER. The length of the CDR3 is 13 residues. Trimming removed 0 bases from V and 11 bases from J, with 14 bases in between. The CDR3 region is CASSQDLGRVEYF. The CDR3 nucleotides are TGCGCCAGCAGCCAAGATCTGGGCAGGGTGGAGTACTTC.

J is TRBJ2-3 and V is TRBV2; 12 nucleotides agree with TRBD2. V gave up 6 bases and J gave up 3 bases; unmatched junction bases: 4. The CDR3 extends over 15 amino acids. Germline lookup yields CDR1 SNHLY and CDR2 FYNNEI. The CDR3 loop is CASRTTSGGTDTQYF. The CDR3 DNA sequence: TGTGCCAGCAGGACTACTAGCGGGGGGACAGATACGCAGTATTTT.

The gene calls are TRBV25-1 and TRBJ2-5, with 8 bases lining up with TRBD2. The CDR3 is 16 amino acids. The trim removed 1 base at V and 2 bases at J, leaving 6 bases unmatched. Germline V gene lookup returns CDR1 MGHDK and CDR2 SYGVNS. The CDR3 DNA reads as TGTGCCAGCAGTGAATGGGTTAGCGGGGATCAAGAGACCCAGTACTTC. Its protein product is CASSEWVSGDQETQYF.

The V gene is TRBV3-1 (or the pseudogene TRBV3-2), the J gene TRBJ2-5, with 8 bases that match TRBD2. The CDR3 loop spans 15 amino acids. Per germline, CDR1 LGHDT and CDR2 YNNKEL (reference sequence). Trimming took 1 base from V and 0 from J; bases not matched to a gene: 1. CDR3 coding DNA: TGTGCCAGCAGCCAAGCGGGGGGGTACCAAGAGACCCAGTACTTC. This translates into CASSQAGGYQETQYF.

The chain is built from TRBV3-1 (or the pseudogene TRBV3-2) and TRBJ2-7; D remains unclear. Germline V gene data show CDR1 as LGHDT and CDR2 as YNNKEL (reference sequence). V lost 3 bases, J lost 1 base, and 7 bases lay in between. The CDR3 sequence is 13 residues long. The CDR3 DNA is TGTGCCAGCAGCCAGATACCATCCTACGAGCAGTACTTC. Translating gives CASSQIPSYEQYF.

As DNA, the CDR3 is TGTGCCACCAGTGATGGGGACAGGGGCGATCAGCCCCAGCATTTT. It encodes CATSDGDRGDQPQHF. The chain is built from TRBV24-1 and TRBJ1-5, with TRBD1 matching over 10 bases. Germline CDR1 reads KGHDR; CDR2 reads SFDVKD. CDR3 length: 15 amino acids. The ends lost 3 bases at V and 5 bases at J; junction bases unmatched: 3.